The present entry profiles one TCR beta chain with its context. Its specificity is not known. This specimen comes from a study of identical twins. Whole-study findings and limits: Out-of-frame alpha sequences shared between twins exhibited an excess of low generation probability.

Via MiXCR, TCRdb re-called the 5' RACE reads, giving one row per CDR3 protein. Of 350,000 or so distinct CDR3 sequences in the sample, roughly 12% are singletons; the top ten hold around 7.2%. This CDR3 region has 13 residues. CDR1 and CDR2 from the germline V gene are SGDLS and YYNGEE. V shed 0 bases and J shed 7 bases, with 8 bases lying between them. These data also featured in a second study, about yellow fever vaccine responses in identical twins. Per that study: Reports say the vaccine T cell response in twins looked partly convergent and partly personalized.

Sequencing used CD8+ T cells sorted from blood. The source is a woman in her late teens or twenties in good health. This chain connects TRBV9 to TRBJ2-1; perhaps TRBD1 as D (6 bases). The CDR3 DNA reads as TGTGCCAGCAGCGTAGGGGACAAAAATGAGCAGTTCTTC. As protein: CASSVGDKNEQFF. The full variable domain, rest sourced from reference TRBV9 and TRBJ2-1, is DSGVTQTPKHLITATGQRVTLRCSPRSGDLSVYWYQQSLDQGLQFLIQYYNGEERAKGNILERFSAQQFPDLHSELNLSSLELGDSALYFCASSVGDKNEQFFGPGTRLTVL.